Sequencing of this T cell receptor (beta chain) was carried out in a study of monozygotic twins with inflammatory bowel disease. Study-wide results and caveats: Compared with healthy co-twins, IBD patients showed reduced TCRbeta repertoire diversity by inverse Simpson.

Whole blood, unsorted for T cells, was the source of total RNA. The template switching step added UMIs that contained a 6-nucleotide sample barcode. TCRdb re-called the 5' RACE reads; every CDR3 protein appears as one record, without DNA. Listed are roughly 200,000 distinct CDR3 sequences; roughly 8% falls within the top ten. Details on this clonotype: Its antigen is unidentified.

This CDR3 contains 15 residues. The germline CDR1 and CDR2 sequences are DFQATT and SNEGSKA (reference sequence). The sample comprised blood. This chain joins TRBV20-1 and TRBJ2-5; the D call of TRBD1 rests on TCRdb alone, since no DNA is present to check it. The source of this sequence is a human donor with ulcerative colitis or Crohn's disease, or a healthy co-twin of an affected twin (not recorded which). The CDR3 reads CSASGSPDSQETQYF.